The rows below give T cell receptor beta chains drawn from one sample of a study of cytomegalovirus exposure and HLA in healthy donors. Only in-frame clones appear in the TCRdb table, and some are missing; sequencing was by immunoSEQ multiplex PCR. The table shows around 140,000 clones, with approximately 61% occurring only once. Sample: PBMCs. The receptors shown here come from a woman in her forties in good health and CMV-seronegative. CDR3s include the opening cysteine and the closing phenylalanine or tryptophan. A D gene is named only where the DNA matches it firmly. Not every row has a clone size; where given, it reads once, few, many or a size class.

clone_size	v_call	j_call	d_call	cdr3_aa	cdr3_nt
NA	TRBV19	TRBJ1-1	NA	CASSIGFSGEAFF	TGTGCCAGTAGTATAGGATTTTCGGGTGAAGCTTTCTTT
NA	TRBV9	TRBJ2-5	NA	CASSVGAGRTQETQYF	TGTGCCAGCAGCGTAGGGGCAGGGCGCACCCAAGAGACCCAGTACTTC
NA	TRBV7-9	TRBJ1-1	TRBD1	CASSFGTGRTEAFF	TGTGCCAGCAGCTTTGGGACAGGGCGGACTGAAGCTTTCTTT
NA	TRBV29-1	TRBJ1-2	TRBD1	CSGRDRSGGGYTF	TGCAGCGGGCGGGACAGGTCGGGGGGAGGCTACACCTTC
NA	TRBV30	TRBJ2-2	TRBD1	CAWNPGQGLHGELFF	TGTGCCTGGAACCCGGGACAGGGGTTGCACGGGGAGCTGTTTTTT
NA	TRBV27	TRBJ1-1	NA	CASSPGGENTEAFF	TGTGCCAGCAGCCCGGGGGGGGAGAACACTGAAGCTTTCTTT
medium-sized	TRBV28	TRBJ1-4	TRBD1	CASSLTGNHEKLFF	TGTGCCAGCAGTTTGACAGGGAATCATGAAAAACTGTTTTTT
NA	TRBV30	TRBJ2-7	TRBD1	CAWIRDRPYEQYF	TGTGCCTGGATAAGGGACAGGCCCTACGAGCAGTACTTC
NA	TRBV29-1	TRBJ1-2	TRBD1	CSVVHLGQIYGYTF	TGCAGCGTTGTTCACCTGGGACAGATCTATGGCTACACCTTC
NA	TRBV4-1	TRBJ1-2	TRBD1	CASSQGFYQGAEGYTF	TGCGCCAGCAGCCAAGGATTCTATCAGGGGGCCGAGGGCTACACCTTC
few	TRBV2	TRBJ1-5	NA	CASKREINQPQHF	TGTGCCAGCAAACGGGAGATCAATCAGCCCCAGCATTTT
NA	TRBV4-2	TRBJ2-7	NA	CASSQAAGEFLYEQYF	TGTGCCAGCAGCCAAGCCGCCGGGGAATTCCTCTACGAGCAGTACTTC
NA	TRBV29-1	TRBJ1-2	TRBD1	CSVSSGTANYGYTF	TGCAGCGTTTCCTCCGGGACAGCTAACTATGGCTACACCTTC
few	TRBV19	TRBJ2-3	NA	CASSIMDSTDTQYF	TGTGCCAGTAGTATAATGGACTCCACAGATACGCAGTATTTT
few	TRBV7-9	TRBJ2-7	NA	CASQGISYEQYF	TGTGCCAGCCAGGGGATCTCCTACGAGCAGTACTTC
NA	TRBV11-2	TRBJ2-5	NA	CASSLWVGLGETQYF	TGTGCCAGCAGCTTATGGGTCGGACTGGGGGAGACCCAGTACTTC
NA	TRBV28	TRBJ1-2	NA	CASSLWPATNYGYTF	TGTGCCAGCAGTTTATGGCCAGCGACTAACTATGGCTACACCTTC